A selection of T cell receptor beta chains follows, all from one sample in a study of T cells after posttransplantation cyclophosphamide. Data came from immunoSEQ multiplex PCR; TCRdb stores just in-frame clones and leaves some out. The sample shows about 33,000 clones, none of them appearing just once. What was sequenced was PBMCs. Receptor source: a girl aged 5-17 years in good health, CMV-negative, and a related stem cell transplant donor. Each CDR3 is given with its conserved first and last residue. The D gene is left open where the match is weak. Part of the rows lack a size; the others show once, few, many or a class for expanded clones.

j_gene	abundance	d_gene	v_gene	CDR3aa	CDR3nt
TRBJ2-1	many	TRBD2	TRBV19	CASSIAAGVYNEQFF	TGTGCCAGTAGTATAGCAGCGGGAGTCTACAATGAGCAGTTCTTC
TRBJ1-5	many	.	TRBV7-6	CASSRDGISNQPQHF	TGTGCCAGCAGCAGAGACGGGATTAGCAATCAGCCCCAGCATTTT
TRBJ1-3	many	.	TRBV30	CAGPNPPSGNTIYF	TGTGCGGGGCCGAACCCCCCGTCCGGAAACACCATATATTTT
TRBJ2-6	.	.	TRBV30	CAWKNQAGISGANVLTF	TGTGCCTGGAAGAATCAGGCGGGGATCTCTGGGGCCAACGTCCTGACTTTC
TRBJ2-6	many	.	TRBV7-9	CASSTQRSGANVLTF	TGTGCCAGCAGCACGCAGCGCTCTGGGGCCAACGTCCTGACTTTC
TRBJ2-3	.	.	TRBV18	CASSTGGPSTDTQYF	TGTGCCAGCTCGACTGGAGGACCTAGCACAGATACGCAGTATTTT
TRBJ1-1	many	.	TRBV2	CASRETPGMNTEAFF	TGTGCCAGCAGAGAGACGCCAGGTATGAACACTGAAGCTTTCTTT
TRBJ1-6	many	.	TRBV10-3	CAISQAGRDNSPLHF	TGTGCCATCAGTCAGGCGGGTCGGGATAATTCACCCCTCCACTTT
TRBJ2-3	many	.	TRBV5-1	CASSLAGTENTDTQYF	TGCGCCAGCAGCTTGGCAGGTACAGAAAACACAGATACGCAGTATTTT
TRBJ1-5	many	TRBD1	TRBV5-6	CASSVDRGSVNQPQHF	TGTGCCAGCAGCGTGGACAGGGGAAGCGTCAATCAGCCCCAGCATTTT
TRBJ2-3	many	.	TRBV28	CASSLWRALSTDTQYF	TGTGCCAGCAGTTTATGGCGGGCCCTAAGCACAGATACGCAGTATTTT
TRBJ2-7	few	TRBD2	TRBV18	CASSPLAGGGIEQYF	TGTGCCAGCTCACCCCTAGCGGGAGGGGGAATAGAGCAGTACTTC
TRBJ2-7	few	TRBD2	TRBV5-1	CASSLDLAGSSYEQYF	TGCGCCAGCAGCTTGGATCTAGCGGGTTCCTCCTACGAGCAGTACTTC
TRBJ2-7	many	.	TRBV19	CASSMYQGGGEQYF	TGTGCCAGTAGTATGTACCAGGGAGGAGGGGAGCAGTACTTC
TRBJ2-7	many	.	TRBV7-2	CASSLRPSQDEQYF	TGTGCCAGCAGCTTGCGACCCAGTCAGGACGAGCAGTACTTC
TRBJ1-1	.	.	TRBV27	CASRTVRRNTEAFF	TGTGCCAGCCGCACCGTGAGGAGGAACACTGAAGCTTTCTTT
TRBJ2-3	many	TRBD1	TRBV5-4	CASRDQGDPDTQYF	TGTGCCAGCAGGGATCAGGGGGATCCAGATACGCAGTATTTT
TRBJ1-2	many	TRBD1	TRBV6-5	CASRMGQPNYGYTF	TGTGCCAGCAGGATGGGACAGCCTAACTATGGCTACACCTTC
TRBJ1-5	.	.	TRBV27	CASSAGGQPQHF	TGTGCCAGCAGCGCGGGAGGTCAGCCCCAGCATTTT
TRBJ1-3	.	.	TRBV6-5	CASSRDGISGNTICF	TGTGCCAGCAGCCGCGACGGGATCTCTGGAAACACCATATGTTTT
TRBJ1-1	many	.	TRBV30	CAWTARRVSTEAFF	TGTGCCTGGACCGCCCGGCGGGTAAGCACTGAAGCTTTCTTT
TRBJ1-2	many	.	TRBV7-9	CASSLDGAVGGYTF	TGTGCCAGCAGCTTAGATGGGGCGGTTGGCGGCTACACCTTC
TRBJ2-1	.	TRBD1	TRBV5-4	CASSPEQGALSNEQFF	TGTGCCAGCAGCCCTGAACAGGGGGCCTTATCAAATGAGCAGTTCTTC
TRBJ2-1	many	TRBD2	TRBV7-9	CASSFSSGRALFDEQFF	TGTGCCAGCAGTTTCTCTAGCGGGAGGGCCCTGTTTGATGAGCAGTTCTTC
TRBJ2-3	.	.	TRBV4-1	CASSQWVGSGTDTQYF	TGCGCCAGCAGCCAATGGGTCGGGAGCGGGACAGATACGCAGTATTTT
TRBJ1-2	few	TRBD1	TRBV19	CASSIRQGARGYGYTF	TGTGCCAGTAGTATAAGACAGGGGGCGCGTGGCTATGGCTACACCTTC
TRBJ1-5	.	TRBD1	TRBV30	CAWSHRTGRQPQHF	TGTGCCTGGAGTCATCGGACAGGGAGACAGCCCCAGCATTTT
TRBJ1-6	.	TRBD1	TRBV9	CASSPRTGGNSPLHF	TGTGCCAGCAGCCCCCGGACAGGGGGCAATTCACCCCTCCACTTT
TRBJ2-6	many	.	TRBV5-1	CASSLFSSGANVLTF	TGCGCCAGCAGCTTATTCAGCTCTGGGGCCAACGTCCTGACTTTC
TRBJ1-1	many	.	TRBV6-5	CASSYQSENTEAFF	TGTGCCAGCAGTTACCAGTCAGAGAACACTGAAGCTTTCTTT
TRBJ2-7	.	.	TRBV30	CAWSQGGEQYF	TGTGCCTGGAGCCAGGGAGGCGAGCAGTACTTC
TRBJ2-7	.	TRBD1	TRBV2	CASRGGQGGFYEQYF	TGTGCCAGCAGGGGAGGACAGGGCGGATTTTACGAGCAGTACTTC
TRBJ2-7	.	.	TRBV30	CAWTGRGSSYEQYF	TGTGCCTGGACCGGCAGGGGTTCTTCCTACGAGCAGTACTTC
TRBJ2-2	many	TRBD2	TRBV7-8	CASSQTSGSLFRELFF	TGTGCCAGCAGCCAGACTAGCGGGAGCTTATTCCGGGAGCTGTTTTTT
TRBJ1-1	many	.	TRBV5-5	CASSLRESVAEAFF	TGTGCCAGCAGCTTGCGGGAATCAGTCGCTGAAGCTTTCTTT
TRBJ2-1	.	TRBD1	TRBV29-1	CSVEDPRDSIRNEQFF	TGCAGCGTTGAAGATCCTCGGGACAGCATCCGGAATGAGCAGTTCTTC
TRBJ1-2	few	TRBD1	TRBV28	CASQTIDRGAGGYTF	TGTGCCAGCCAAACCATAGACAGGGGCGCGGGGGGCTACACCTTC
TRBJ1-4	many	TRBD1	TRBV6-5	CASRLIRQGEKLFF	TGTGCCAGCAGACTCATTCGACAGGGTGAAAAACTGTTTTTT
TRBJ1-3	many	TRBD1	TRBV6-1	CASSSDRGGGNTIYF	TGTGCCAGCAGTTCGGACAGGGGAGGAGGAAACACCATATATTTT
TRBJ2-7	.	TRBD2	TRBV9	CASSTSTSGGANEQYF	TGTGCCAGCAGCACTTCCACTAGCGGGGGTGCCAACGAGCAGTACTTC
TRBJ2-1	.	.	TRBV4-2	CASSQDGLDEQFF	TGTGCCAGCAGCCAAGACGGACTGGATGAGCAGTTCTTC
TRBJ2-7	few	TRBD1	TRBV19	CASSIGQGNEQYF	TGTGCCAGTAGTATAGGACAGGGGAACGAGCAGTACTTC
TRBJ2-7	.	TRBD1	TRBV7-9	CASSSRDRVPYEQYF	TGTGCCAGCAGCTCGCGGGACAGGGTGCCCTACGAGCAGTACTTC
TRBJ1-2	many	TRBD1	TRBV7-9	CASSPTGPDGYTF	TGTGCCAGCAGCCCGACAGGGCCTGATGGCTACACCTTC
TRBJ2-3	few	.	TRBV4-1	CASSQEPPVPPDTQYF	TGCGCCAGCAGCCAAGAGCCCCCAGTCCCCCCAGATACGCAGTATTTT
TRBJ2-5	.	TRBD1	TRBV5-1	CASSVVPGTGETQYF	TGCGCCAGCAGCGTGGTCCCCGGGACAGGGGAGACCCAGTACTTC
TRBJ1-1	.	TRBD1	TRBV11-2	CASSPGQGNTEAFF	TGTGCCAGCAGCCCAGGACAGGGGAACACTGAAGCTTTCTTT
TRBJ1-5	many	TRBD1	TRBV19	CASRLQGDQPQHF	TGTGCCAGTAGGCTGCAGGGGGATCAGCCCCAGCATTTT
TRBJ1-1	many	.	TRBV19	CATTREFGVLNTEAFF	TGTGCCACGACTAGGGAGTTTGGGGTTTTGAACACTGAAGCTTTCTTT
TRBJ2-1	many	TRBD2	TRBV14	CASSQDEGLAGLNEQFF	TGTGCCAGCAGCCAAGATGAGGGACTAGCGGGACTCAATGAGCAGTTCTTC
TRBJ1-5	many	TRBD1	TRBV4-1	CASSDQGGNQPQHF	TGCGCCAGCAGCGATCAGGGGGGCAATCAGCCCCAGCATTTT
TRBJ2-3	few	.	TRBV28	CATIGGTQYF	TGTGCCACCATAGGGGGTACGCAGTATTTT
TRBJ1-2	.	.	TRBV30	CAWSSGPADGYTF	TGTGCCTGGAGCTCAGGGCCAGCCGATGGCTACACCTTC
TRBJ2-6	many	TRBD2	TRBV6-4	CASSGTSGSGANVLTF	TGTGCCAGCAGTGGGACTAGCGGCTCTGGGGCCAACGTCCTGACTTTC
TRBJ2-7	few	.	TRBV28	CASSPTGISYEQYF	TGTGCCAGCAGTCCAACAGGAATTTCCTACGAGCAGTACTTC
TRBJ2-1	.	TRBD2	TRBV9	CASSPLAGTDNEQFF	TGTGCCAGCAGCCCTCTAGCGGGAACAGACAATGAGCAGTTCTTC
TRBJ2-7	many	.	TRBV7-2	CASSLDSAGLSYEQYF	TGTGCCAGCAGCTTAGATTCGGCGGGCCTTTCCTACGAGCAGTACTTC